This is a list of T cell receptor beta chains from one sample in a study of T cell repertoires in cytomegalovirus infection. No antigen has been assigned to these receptors. Using its own MiXCR run on the reads, TCRdb lists one record per CDR3 protein. This sample carries about 830,000 distinct CDR3 sequences, over 25% of them seen once, and the ten largest clones take under 15%. Source: cultured CD8+ T cells from PBMCs, taken from culture after CMV antigen stimulation. These TCRs come from a human donor in good health (CMV status not recorded). Some clones in this sample may be carry-over from other donors' samples. The conserved cysteine and the conserved F or W are not part of the CDR3 here. The order of the fields is J gene, V gene, D gene, CDR3 protein. The D gene is left open where the match is weak.

>TRBJ2-7|TRBV5-6|-
ASRPRDKLYEQY
>TRBJ2-3|TRBV20-1|TRBD1
SVYTERGPDTQY
>TRBJ2-5|TRBV7-8|-
ASSLAVWGKETQY
>TRBJ2-7|TRBV29-1|-
SVELGGSSYEQY
>TRBJ1-1|TRBV7-7|-
ASSLERGSEAF
>TRBJ2-5|TRBV20-1|-
SARELWDTEDTQY
>TRBJ2-5|TRBV7-3|TRBD2
ASSSGTRKETQY
>TRBJ2-5|TRBV4-1|-
ASSQVPLKQTQY
>TRBJ2-1|TRBV29-1|TRBD2
SASGGAQGNEQF
>TRBJ1-2|TRBV6-5|TRBD1
ASSYWQGAIGYT
>TRBJ2-5|TRBV12-3/TRBV12-4|TRBD2
ASSFGGREQETQY
>TRBJ1-1|TRBV4-1|-
ASSQGEQANTEAF
>TRBJ2-1|TRBV5-8|TRBD1
ASRGSRGPYNEQF
>TRBJ1-1|TRBV10-3|-
AISERGNTEAF
>TRBJ2-1|TRBV7-6|TRBD2
ASSLGLAGGLEQF
>TRBJ1-2|TRBV29-1|TRBD1
SVDRGSSGYT
>TRBJ1-2|TRBV27|TRBD1
ASRSAGTGYGYT
>TRBJ1-2|TRBV10-3|TRBD1
ATQGDYGYT
>TRBJ2-3|TRBV7-2|TRBD2
ASSTHSGGTDTQY
>TRBJ1-4|TRBV18|-
ASSPDRVNEKLF
>TRBJ2-5|TRBV12-3/TRBV12-4|TRBD2
ASSSSGRYQETQY
>TRBJ2-5|TRBV2|TRBD2
ASRDTSGLAGAHQETQY
>TRBJ2-7|TRBV3-1|-
ASSLTITSYEQY
>TRBJ2-2|TRBV7-9|TRBD1
ASRPRTGSPNTGELF
>TRBJ2-2|TRBV12-3/TRBV12-4|TRBD2
ASSFSEYGGGTGELF
>TRBJ2-7|TRBV7-6|TRBD1
ASSQTGATYEQY
>TRBJ2-7|TRBV7-9|-
ASSTTDNYEQY
>TRBJ1-1|TRBV5-5|-
ATEGWPNTEAF
>TRBJ1-5|TRBV6-5|-
ASRTDSSNQPQH
>TRBJ1-5|TRBV9|-
ASSVDQGGHQPQH
>TRBJ1-4|TRBV7-9|-
ASSLRAGKGGEKLF
>TRBJ1-1|TRBV20-1|-
SARDRTGYTEAF